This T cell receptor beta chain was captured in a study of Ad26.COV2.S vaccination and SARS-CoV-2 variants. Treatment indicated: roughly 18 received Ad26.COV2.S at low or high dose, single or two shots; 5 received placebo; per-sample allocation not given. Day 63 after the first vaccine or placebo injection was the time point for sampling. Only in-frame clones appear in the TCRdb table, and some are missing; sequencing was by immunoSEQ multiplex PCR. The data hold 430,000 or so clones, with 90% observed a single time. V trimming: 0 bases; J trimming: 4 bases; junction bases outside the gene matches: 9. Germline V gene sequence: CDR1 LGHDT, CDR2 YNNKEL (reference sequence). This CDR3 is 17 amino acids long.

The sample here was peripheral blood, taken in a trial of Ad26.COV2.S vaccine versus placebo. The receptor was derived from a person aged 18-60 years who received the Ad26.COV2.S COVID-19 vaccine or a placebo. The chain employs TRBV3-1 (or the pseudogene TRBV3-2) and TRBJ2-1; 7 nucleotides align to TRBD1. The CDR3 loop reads CASSQDSRGLGYNEQFF. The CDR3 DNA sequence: TGTGCCAGCAGCCAAGATTCAAGGGGGCTAGGGTACAATGAGCAGTTCTTC.